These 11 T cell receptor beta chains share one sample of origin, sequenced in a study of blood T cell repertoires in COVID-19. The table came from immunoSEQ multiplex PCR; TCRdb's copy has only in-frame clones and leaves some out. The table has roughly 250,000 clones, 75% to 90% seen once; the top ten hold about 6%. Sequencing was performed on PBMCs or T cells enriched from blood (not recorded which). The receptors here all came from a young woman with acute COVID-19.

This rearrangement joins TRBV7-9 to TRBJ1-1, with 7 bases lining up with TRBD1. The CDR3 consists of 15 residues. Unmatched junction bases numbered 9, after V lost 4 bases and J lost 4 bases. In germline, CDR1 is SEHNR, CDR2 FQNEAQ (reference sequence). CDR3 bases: TGTGCCAGCAGCTCACTACAGGGGAGAAGCACTGAAGCTTTCTTT. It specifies CASSSLQGRSTEAFF.

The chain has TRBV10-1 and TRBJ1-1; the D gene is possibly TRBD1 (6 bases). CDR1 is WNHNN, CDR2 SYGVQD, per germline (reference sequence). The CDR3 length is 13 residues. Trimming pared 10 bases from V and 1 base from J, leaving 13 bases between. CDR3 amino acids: CANTGMRNTEAFF. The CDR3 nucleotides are TGCGCCAACACAGGGATGAGGAACACTGAAGCTTTCTTT.

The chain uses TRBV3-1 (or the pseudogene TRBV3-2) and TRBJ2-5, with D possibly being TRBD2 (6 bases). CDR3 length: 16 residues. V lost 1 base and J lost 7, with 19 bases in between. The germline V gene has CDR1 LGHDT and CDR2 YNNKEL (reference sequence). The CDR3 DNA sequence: TGTGCCAGCAGCCAAGGGTCGGGAGCCCATGGAGGGACCCAGTACTTC. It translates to CASSQGSGAHGGTQYF.

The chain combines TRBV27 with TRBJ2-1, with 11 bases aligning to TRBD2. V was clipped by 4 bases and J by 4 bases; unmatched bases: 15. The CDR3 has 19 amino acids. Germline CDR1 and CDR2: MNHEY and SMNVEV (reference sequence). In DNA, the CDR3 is TGTGCCAGCAGTTCCCGATCGGCTAGCGGGAGGACCATATACAATGAGCAGTTCTTC. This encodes CASSSRSASGRTIYNEQFF.

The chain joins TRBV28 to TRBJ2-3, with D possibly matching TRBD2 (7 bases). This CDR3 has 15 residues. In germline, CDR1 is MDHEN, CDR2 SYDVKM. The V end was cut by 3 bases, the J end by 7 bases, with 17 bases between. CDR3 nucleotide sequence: TGTGCCAGCAGTTTTTCAGGGGAGGGTCCACATACGCAGTATTTT. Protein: CASSFSGEGPHTQYF.

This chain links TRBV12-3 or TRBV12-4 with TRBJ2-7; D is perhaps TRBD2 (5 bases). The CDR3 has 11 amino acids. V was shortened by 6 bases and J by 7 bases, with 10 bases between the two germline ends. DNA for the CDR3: TGTGCCAGCAGAGATACTAGGGAGCAGTACTTC. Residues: CASRDTREQYF.

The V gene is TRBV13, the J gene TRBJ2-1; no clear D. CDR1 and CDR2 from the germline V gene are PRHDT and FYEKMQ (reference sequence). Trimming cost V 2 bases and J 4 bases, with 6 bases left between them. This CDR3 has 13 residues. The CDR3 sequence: CASSLYRYNEQFF. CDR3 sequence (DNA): TGTGCCAGCAGCTTATACAGATACAATGAGCAGTTCTTC. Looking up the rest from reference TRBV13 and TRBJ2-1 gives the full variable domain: AAGVIQSPRHLIKEKRETATLKCYPIPRHDTVYWYQQGPGQDPQFLISFYEKMQSDKGSIPDRFSAQQFSDYHSELNMSSLELGDSALYFCASSLYRYNEQFFGPGTRLTVL.

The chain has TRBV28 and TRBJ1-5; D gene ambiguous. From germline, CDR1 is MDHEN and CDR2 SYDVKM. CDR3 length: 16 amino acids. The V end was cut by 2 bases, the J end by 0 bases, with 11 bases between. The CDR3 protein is CASSLGHRYSNQPQHF. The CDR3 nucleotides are TGTGCCAGCAGTTTAGGGCACCGTTATAGCAATCAGCCCCAGCATTTT.

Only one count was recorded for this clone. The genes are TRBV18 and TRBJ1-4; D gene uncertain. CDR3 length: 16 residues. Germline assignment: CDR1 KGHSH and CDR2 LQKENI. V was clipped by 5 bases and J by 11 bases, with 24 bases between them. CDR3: CASSSDYKQPGGKLFF. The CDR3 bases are TGTGCCAGCTCATCCGATTACAAACAGCCCGGTGGGAAACTGTTTTTT. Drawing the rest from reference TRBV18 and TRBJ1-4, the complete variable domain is NAGVMQNPRHLVRRRGQEARLRCSPMKGHSHVYWYRQLPEEGLKFMVYLQKENIIDESGMPKERFSAEFPKEGPSILRIQQVVRGDSAAYFCASSSDYKQPGGKLFFGSGTQLSVL.

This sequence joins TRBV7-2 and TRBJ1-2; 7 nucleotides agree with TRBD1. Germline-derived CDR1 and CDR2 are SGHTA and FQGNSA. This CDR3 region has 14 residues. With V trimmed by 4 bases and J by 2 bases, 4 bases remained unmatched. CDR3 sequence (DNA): TGTGCCAGCAGCTATTCGACAGGGAACTATGGCTACACCTTC. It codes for CASSYSTGNYGYTF.

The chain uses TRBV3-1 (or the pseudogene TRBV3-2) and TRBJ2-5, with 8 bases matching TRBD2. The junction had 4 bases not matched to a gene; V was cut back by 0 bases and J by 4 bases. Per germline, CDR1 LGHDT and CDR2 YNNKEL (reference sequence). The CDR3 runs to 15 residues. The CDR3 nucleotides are TGTGCCAGCAGCCAAGAAGGGCTAGCGGGAGAGACCCAGTACTTC. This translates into CASSQEGLAGETQYF.